The rows below give T cell receptor beta chains drawn from one sample of a study of OX40 agonist ivuxolimab in advanced cancers. Some clones are missing from TCRdb's copy, which holds only in-frame ones; the method was immunoSEQ multiplex PCR. The profile shows roughly 86,000 clones, approximately 90% of them singletons. The material was CD4+ or CD8+ T cells sorted from blood, obtained in a trial of the OX40 agonist ivuxolimab. The receptors stem from an adult with an advanced solid tumor such as melanoma, head and neck, liver or kidney cancer. Each CDR3 is given with its conserved first and last residue. D genes are given only for firm matches. Clone size is stated in some rows and not others, as once, few, many or a class when expanded.

clone_size j_call d_call v_call cdr3_length cdr3_aa cdr3_nt
once TRBJ2-1 TRBD2 TRBV5-1 15 CASSNGTSGYNEQFF TGCGCCAGCAGCAACGGGACTAGCGGTTACAATGAGCAGTTCTTC
. TRBJ1-2 . TRBV11-2 15 CASSSIRGPSSGYTF TGTGCCAGCAGCTCTATAAGGGGACCGAGCAGTGGCTACACCTTC
. TRBJ2-1 . TRBV7-9 15 CASSGRQSSYNEQFF TGTGCCAGCAGCGGGAGACAGAGCTCCTACAATGAGCAGTTCTTC
once TRBJ1-1 . TRBV5-8 13 CASARDRNTEAFF TGTGCCAGCGCACGGGATAGGAACACTGAAGCTTTCTTT
. TRBJ2-7 . TRBV29-1 16 CSPRGWTIPQSYEQYF TGCAGCCCCCGGGGGTGGACTATCCCACAGTCCTACGAGCAGTACTTC
. TRBJ1-6 . TRBV2 14 CASSALGYNSPLHF TGTGCCAGCAGTGCACTAGGTTATAATTCACCCCTCCACTTT
. TRBJ2-2 TRBD1 TRBV19 14 CATSDRGPTGELFF TGTGCCACCTCGGACAGGGGACCCACCGGGGAGCTGTTTTTT
few TRBJ1-2 . TRBV5-4 14 CASSSQRGGQSYTF TGTGCCAGCAGCTCTCAACGTGGAGGGCAAAGCTACACCTTC
. TRBJ2-5 TRBD1 TRBV4-2 17 CASSQGAGGTNEETQYF TGTGCCAGCAGCCAAGGGGCAGGGGGTACGAACGAAGAGACCCAGTACTTC
. TRBJ2-1 . TRBV15 15 CATRPGRWGGNEQFF TGTGCCACCAGGCCTGGGAGGTGGGGTGGTAATGAGCAGTTCTTC
. TRBJ1-5 . TRBV2 12 CASSQDYQPQHF TGTGCCAGCAGTCAAGATTATCAGCCCCAGCATTTT
. TRBJ2-7 . TRBV15 14 CATSLGGDSYEQYF TGTGCCACCAGCTTGGGCGGGGATTCCTACGAGCAGTACTTC
once TRBJ1-1 . TRBV18 12 CASSPGTDEAFF TGTGCCAGCTCACCCGGGACGGATGAAGCTTTCTTT
. TRBJ2-7 TRBD1 TRBV4-2 14 CASSQVTGVYEQYF TGTGCCAGCAGCCAAGTGACAGGGGTCTACGAGCAGTACTTC
. TRBJ1-3 . TRBV5-1 14 CASSPGGAGNTIYF TGCGCCAGCAGCCCTGGGGGAGCTGGAAACACCATATATTTT
. TRBJ1-1 TRBD1 TRBV6-5 14 CASSRDRDNTEAFF TGTGCCAGCAGTAGAGACAGGGACAACACTGAAGCTTTCTTT
. TRBJ1-2 . TRBV11-2 14 CASSSIRRWWGYTF TGTGCCAGCAGCTCCATCCGAAGGTGGTGGGGCTACACCTTC
. TRBJ2-1 TRBD2 TRBV6-5 15 CASSPTRASGRAAFF TGTGCCAGTTCCCCTACTCGGGCTAGCGGGAGGGCCGCGTTCTTC
. TRBJ2-5 TRBD2 TRBV2 14 CASSGTSGQETQYF TGTGCCAGCAGCGGGACTAGCGGGCAAGAGACCCAGTACTTC
. TRBJ2-2 . TRBV10-3 14 CAISEQTWAGELFF TGTGCCATCAGTGAGCAAACTTGGGCCGGGGAGCTGTTTTTT
. TRBJ1-1 TRBD1 TRBV5-1 14 CASSLGTGGTEAFF TGCGCCAGCAGCCTAGGGACAGGGGGCACTGAAGCTTTCTTT
few TRBJ1-1 TRBD1 TRBV6-1 14 CASSADRVRPEAFF TGTGCCAGCAGTGCGGACAGGGTCAGGCCTGAAGCTTTCTTT
. TRBJ2-1 TRBD2 TRBV11-2 13 CASSLRPAGGQFF TGTGCCAGCAGCTTAAGACCGGCGGGAGGTCAGTTCTTC
. TRBJ1-2 . TRBV7-2 16 CASSQQIGRGLPGYTF TGTGCCAGCAGTCAACAAATCGGGAGAGGACTTCCCGGCTACACCTTC
. TRBJ2-1 . TRBV5-1 16 CASSTSGTLSYNEQFF TGCGCCAGCAGCACCTCCGGGACGCTGAGCTACAATGAGCAGTTCTTC
. TRBJ1-5 TRBD1 TRBV18 16 CASPPASGTGNQPQHF TGTGCCAGCCCGCCCGCTTCCGGGACAGGGAACCAGCCCCAGCATTTT
. TRBJ2-7 . TRBV28 15 CASSSPGTSAYEQYF TGTGCCAGCAGTTCTCCCGGGACGTCCGCCTACGAGCAGTACTTC